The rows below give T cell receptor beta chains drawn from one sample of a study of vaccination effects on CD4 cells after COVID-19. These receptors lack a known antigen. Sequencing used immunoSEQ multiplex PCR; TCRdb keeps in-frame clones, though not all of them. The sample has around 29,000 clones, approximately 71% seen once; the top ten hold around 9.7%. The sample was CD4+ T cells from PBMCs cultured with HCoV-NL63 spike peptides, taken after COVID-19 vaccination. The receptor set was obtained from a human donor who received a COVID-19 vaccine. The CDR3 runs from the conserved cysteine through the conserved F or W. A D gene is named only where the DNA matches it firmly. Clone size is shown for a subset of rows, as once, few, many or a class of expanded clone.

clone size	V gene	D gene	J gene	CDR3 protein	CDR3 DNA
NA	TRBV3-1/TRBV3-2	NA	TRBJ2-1	CASSYYIIDSALYNEQFF	TGTGCCAGCAGCTACTACATAATAGACAGTGCCCTCTACAATGAGCAGTTCTTC
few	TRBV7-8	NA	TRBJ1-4	CASSFSLRNTNEKLFF	TGTGCCAGCAGCTTCTCCTTACGGAACACCAATGAAAAACTGTTTTTT
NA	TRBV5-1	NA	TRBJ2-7	CASSSTRQYPSYEQYF	TGCGCCAGCAGCTCCACCAGGCAGTACCCTTCCTACGAGCAGTACTTC
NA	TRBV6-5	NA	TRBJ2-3	CASSLRGRGTDTQYF	TGTGCCAGCTCACTTAGAGGCAGGGGCACAGATACGCAGTATTTT
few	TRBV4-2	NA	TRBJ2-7	CASSREQGGGLYEQYF	TGTGCCAGCAGCCGAGAGCAGGGAGGGGGCCTCTACGAGCAGTACTTC
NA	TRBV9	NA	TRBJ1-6	CASKEDLTGPLHF	TGTGCCAGCAAGGAAGATTTAACGGGTCCCCTCCACTTT
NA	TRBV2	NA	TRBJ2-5	CASSSRETQYF	TGTGCCAGCAGTTCGCGCGAGACCCAGTACTTC
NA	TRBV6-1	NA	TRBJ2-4	CASSESTAGVGKNIQYF	TGTGCCAGCAGTGAAAGTACTGCAGGGGTCGGGAAAAACATTCAGTACTTC
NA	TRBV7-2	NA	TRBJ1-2	CASSYYRGDGYTF	TGTGCCAGCAGTTATTACCGGGGGGACGGCTACACCTTC
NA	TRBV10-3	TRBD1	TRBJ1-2	CAISESEGATRGYTF	TGTGCCATCAGTGAGTCGGAGGGGGCAACCCGAGGCTACACCTTC
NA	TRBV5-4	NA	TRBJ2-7	CASSSGLQRPYEQYF	TGTGCCAGCAGCTCTGGACTCCAAAGACCCTACGAGCAGTACTTC
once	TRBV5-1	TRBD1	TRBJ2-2	CASSGGQGATGELFF	TGCGCCAGCAGCGGGGGACAGGGGGCAACCGGGGAGCTGTTTTTT
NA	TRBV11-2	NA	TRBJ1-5	CASSLGMDPRDQPQHF	TGTGCCAGCAGCTTGGGCATGGATCCACGCGATCAGCCCCAGCATTTT
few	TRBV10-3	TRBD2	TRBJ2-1	CATLGTSSHEQFF	TGTGCCACCCTCGGGACTAGTTCTCATGAGCAGTTCTTC
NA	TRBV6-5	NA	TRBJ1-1	CASSSIPPAWNTEAFF	TGTGCCAGCAGTTCGATCCCCCCGGCGTGGAACACTGAAGCTTTCTTT
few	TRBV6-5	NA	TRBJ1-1	CASSSDTEAFF	TGTGCCAGCAGTAGTGACACTGAAGCTTTCTTT
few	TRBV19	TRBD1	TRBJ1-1	CASSYYRGTEAFF	TGTGCCAGTAGTTATTACAGGGGCACTGAAGCTTTCTTT
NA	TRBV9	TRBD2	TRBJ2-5	CASSVFSGGGETQYF	TGTGCCAGCAGCGTATTTAGCGGGGGAGGAGAGACCCAGTACTTC
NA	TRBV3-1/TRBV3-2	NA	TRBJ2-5	CASLLGGEETQYF	TGTGCCAGCCTTTTAGGGGGGGAAGAGACCCAGTACTTC
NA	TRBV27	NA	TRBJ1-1	CASSFGGSGTEAFF	TGTGCCAGCAGTTTTGGGGGGAGTGGGACTGAAGCTTTCTTT